This T cell receptor (beta chain) emerged from a study of T cell repertoires in cytomegalovirus infection. Across the whole study: Indicated by public TCR beta signatures were CMV infection and matching HLA type. Notes on the study in general: The ex vivo response showed dominance by HLA-C-restricted CMV-specific TCR beta clonotypes. The cumulative frequency of public TCR beta families identified carriers of CMV plus the relevant HLA.

Using its own MiXCR run on the reads, TCRdb lists one record per CDR3 protein. The top ten clones hold approximately 12% of a sample with some 300,000 distinct CDR3 sequences, roughly 15% of them seen once. Notes on this clonotype: Its specificity is unknown.

The sequenced material came from PBMCs. This receptor was taken from a human donor in good health (CMV status not recorded). Some clones in this sample may be carry-over from other donors' samples.

The CDR3 nucleotides read TGTGCCAGCTCGGCCGGGACAGGTACCTACAATGAGCAGTTCTTC. Amino acid sequence: CASSAGTGTYNEQFF. This chain joins TRBV18 and TRBJ2-1, with TRBD1 matching over 8 bases. The V and J ends lost 6 bases and 2 bases, in that order; junction bases with no gene match: 6. The germline V gene encodes CDR1 KGHSH and CDR2 LQKENI. The CDR3 consists of 15 residues.